The 22 T cell receptor beta chains presented below share a single source sample, sequenced in a study of T cell responses to AZD1222 COVID-19 vaccine. TCRdb keeps only in-frame clones here, not all; method: immunoSEQ multiplex PCR. The sample consists of over 85,000 clones, 94% of them appearing once. The starting material was peripheral blood, obtained 28 days after the second AZD1222 dose. Every receptor here comes from an adult who received the AZD1222 COVID-19 vaccine.

The V gene is TRBV11-2, the J gene TRBJ2-7; weak D call: TRBD2 (6 bases). This CDR3 is 14 amino acids long. With 5 bases removed from V and 2 bases from J, the gap between germline ends came to 13 bases. Germline CDR1 reads SGHAT; CDR2 reads FQNNGV. The CDR3 DNA reads as TGTGCCAGCAGCCAAATGGGGGAGGCCTACGAGCAGTACTTC. Translated, it gives CASSQMGEAYEQYF.

The rearrangement joins TRBV19 to TRBJ1-5; D is perhaps TRBD1 (5 bases). The CDR3 runs 14 residues. CDR1 and CDR2 (germline): LNHDA, SQIVND (reference sequence). Trimming took 3 bases from V and 9 from J, leaving 15 bases between them. CDR3 DNA sequence: TGTGCCAGTAGTATGGTCCAGGGCCGGGCGCCCCAGCATTTT. Translating it yields CASSMVQGRAPQHF.

The chain recombines TRBV19 with TRBJ1-1; D is perhaps TRBD1 (5 bases). The CDR3 spans 14 residues. Germline CDR1 and CDR2: LNHDA and SQIVND (reference sequence). Trimming removed 3 bases from V and 6 bases from J, with 14 bases in between. CDR3 nucleotides: TGTGCCAGTAGTATCTCGGAGGGGTCAGCTGAAGCTTTCTTT. It translates to CASSISEGSAEAFF.

The V gene is TRBV5-1, the J gene TRBJ1-6, with a weak D call TRBD1 (5 bases). Germline CDR1 SGHRS, CDR2 YFSETQ. The CDR3 sequence is 16 residues long. V was clipped by 3 bases and J by 2 bases, with 12 bases between them. CDR3 in amino acids: CASSSHETAYNSPLHF. CDR3 DNA sequence: TGCGCCAGCAGCTCTCATGAGACAGCCTATAATTCACCCCTCCACTTT.

The genes are TRBV28 and TRBJ1-2; the D gene is possibly TRBD1 (6 bases). V was cut by 10 bases and J by 8 bases, with 17 bases left in between. Germline V lookup: CDR1 MDHEN, CDR2 SYDVKM. The CDR3 runs 12 residues. This CDR3 is CATGRGARGYTF. The CDR3 region has the DNA TGTGCCACTGGGAGGGGGGCCCGAGGCTACACCTTC.

The rearrangement joins TRBV9 to TRBJ2-2; no firm D call. The length of the CDR3 is 13 residues. Germline V lookup: CDR1 SGDLS, CDR2 YYNGEE. V was pared by 1 base and J by 6 bases, with 7 bases between. CDR3 in amino acids: CASSVNWAGELFF. CDR3 DNA sequence: TGTGCCAGCAGCGTAAACTGGGCCGGGGAGCTGTTTTTT. Based on the CDR3 plus reference TRBV9 and TRBJ2-2, the full variable domain is DSGVTQTPKHLITATGQRVTLRCSPRSGDLSVYWYQQSLDQGLQFLIQYYNGEERAKGNILERFSAQQFPDLHSELNLSSLELGDSALYFCASSVNWAGELFFGEGSRLTVL.

This clone was counted once. The chain has TRBV27 and TRBJ2-1; 15 nucleotides match TRBD2. V shed 5 bases, J shed 7 bases, and the junction held 9 bases outside the gene matches. Germline CDR1 MNHEY, CDR2 SMNVEV (reference sequence). This CDR3 has 17 residues. DNA for the CDR3: TGTGCCAGCAGTATCAGGGGTGGGACTAGCGGGAGGAATGAGCAGTTCTTC. Protein sequence: CASSIRGGTSGRNEQFF.

V gene TRBV18 combines with J gene TRBJ2-1; no definite D call. Germline values: CDR1 KGHSH, CDR2 LQKENI. V lost 3 bases and J 8 bases, leaving 14 bases between the germline ends. This CDR3 spans 14 amino acids. The CDR3 protein is CASSPRTVADEQFF. CDR3 nucleotides: TGTGCCAGCTCACCGCGTACGGTGGCTGATGAGCAGTTCTTC.

V gene TRBV11-2 combines with J gene TRBJ1-2, with D possibly TRBD1 on 5 matching bases. The CDR3 has 18 residues. Germline assignment: CDR1 SGHAT and CDR2 FQNNGV. V was pared by 2 bases and J by 3 bases, with 22 bases between. The CDR3 nucleotides are TGTGCCAGCAGCTTACCATCCGGGACCCTCCCTTCCTACTATGGCTACACCTTC. Encoded protein: CASSLPSGTLPSYYGYTF.

The genes are TRBV4-1 and TRBJ1-6; a weak D match, TRBD1 (5 bases). V lost 0 bases, J lost 9 bases, and 6 bases lay in between. Germline CDR1 reads MGHRA; CDR2 reads YSYEKL. The CDR3 consists of 13 residues. The CDR3 DNA reads TGCGCCAGCAGCCAAGACAGGGCTTCACCCCTCCACTTT. Its translation: CASSQDRASPLHF.

The chain has TRBV5-5 and TRBJ1-1; no definite D call. Looked up from germline, CDR1 is SGHKS and CDR2 is YYEKEE (reference sequence). The V end lost 6 bases, the J end lost 5 bases, and 14 bases lay between the germline ends. The CDR3 sequence is 13 residues long. CDR3 DNA sequence: TGTGCCAGCACCCCCGAATGGGGTACTGAAGCTTTCTTT. This encodes CASTPEWGTEAFF.

The chain combines TRBV19 with TRBJ1-2, with 7 positions matching TRBD1. There are 14 residues in the CDR3. Trimming took 7 bases from V and 5 from J; bases not matched to a gene: 10. Germline V gives CDR1 LNHDA, CDR2 SQIVND (reference sequence). For the CDR3, the DNA is TGTGCCAGTACGGTCGGGACAGACACATATGGCTACACCTTC. Translating gives CASTVGTDTYGYTF. Looking up the rest from reference TRBV19 and TRBJ1-2 gives the full variable domain: DGGITQSPKYLFRKEGQNVTLSCEQNLNHDAMYWYRQDPGQGLRLIYYSQIVNDFQKGDIAEGYSVSREKKESFPLTVTSAQKNPTAFYLCASTVGTDTYGYTFGSGTRLTVV.

The J gene is TRBJ2-2, the V gene TRBV5-1, with 7 bases that match TRBD1. Looked up from germline, CDR1 is SGHRS and CDR2 is YFSETQ. J lost 5 bases, V lost 4 bases, and 5 bases had no gene match. The CDR3 contains 14 residues. CDR3 coding DNA: TGCGCCAGCAGCGTGACAGGGCGAACCGGGGAGCTGTTTTTT. It is translated as CASSVTGRTGELFF.

The chain carries TRBV9 and TRBJ1-3; TRBD1 is a possible D gene (5 bases). The V gene lost 3 bases and the J gene lost 2 bases, with 12 bases spanning the gap. Germline-derived CDR1 and CDR2 are SGDLS and YYNGEE. This CDR3 is 15 amino acids long. The CDR3 is CASSAGQFTGNTIYF. CDR3 coding DNA: TGTGCCAGCAGCGCAGGACAATTCACTGGAAACACCATATATTTT.

The chain couples TRBV9 to TRBJ2-2; possible D gene TRBD1, 6 bases. CDR1 and CDR2 from the germline V gene are SGDLS and YYNGEE. The length of the CDR3 is 13 residues. CDR3 residues: CASAGQYTGELFF. Here the CDR3 DNA reads TGTGCTTCGGCTGGACAGTACACCGGGGAGCTGTTTTTT.

The gene calls are TRBV4-1 and TRBJ1-5; 7 nucleotides align to TRBD1. Germline V gene sequence: CDR1 MGHRA, CDR2 YSYEKL. The CDR3 is 15 residues long. The ends lost 1 base at V and 5 bases at J; junction bases unmatched: 5. The CDR3 loop reads CASSQVRGLHQPQHF. DNA for the CDR3: TGCGCCAGCAGCCAAGTCAGGGGGTTGCATCAGCCCCAGCATTTT.

The chain carries TRBV7-9 and TRBJ2-7; 9 positions agree with TRBD2. Trimming cost V 5 bases and J 3 bases; bases outside gene matches: 11. The CDR3 spans 16 residues. The germline CDR1 and CDR2 sequences are SEHNR and FQNEAQ (reference sequence). CDR3 sequence reads: CASSASGGLALYEQYF. CDR3 DNA: TGTGCCAGCAGCGCCAGCGGGGGACTAGCTCTCTACGAGCAGTACTTC.

The CDR3 here is CASSLNTGQENYGYTF. The DNA for the CDR3 is TGTGCCAGCAGCTTAAATACGGGACAGGAAAACTATGGCTACACCTTC. V and J are TRBV5-6 and TRBJ1-2, with TRBD1 identical over 8 bases. Per the germline V gene, CDR1 is SGHDT and CDR2 is YYEEEE. J lost 2 bases, V lost 2 bases, and 8 bases had no gene match. This CDR3 has 16 residues.

The chain links TRBV6-2 or TRBV6-3 to TRBJ1-2; unclear D gene. V was clipped by 0 bases and J by 6 bases, with 8 bases between them. Germline V lookup: CDR1 MNHEY, CDR2 SVGEGT. This CDR3 is 13 amino acids long. Here the CDR3 DNA reads TGTGCCAGCAGTTACTCCCGAGGAAATGGCTACACCTTC. Its translation is CASSYSRGNGYTF.

The gene calls are TRBV19 and TRBJ1-1; perhaps TRBD1 as D (6 bases). Looked up from germline, CDR1 is LNHDA and CDR2 is SQIVND (reference sequence). The CDR3 runs 12 residues. V lost 4 bases and J lost 5, with 8 bases in between. For the CDR3, the DNA is TGTGCCAGTAGTACGAGGGGGACTGAAGCTTTCTTT. It is translated as CASSTRGTEAFF.

V is TRBV5-1 and J is TRBJ2-1, with unresolved D. The CDR3 consists of 17 residues. With 3 bases removed from V and 0 bases from J, the gap between germline ends came to 16 bases. From germline, CDR1 is SGHRS and CDR2 YFSETQ. CDR3 protein: CASSYRPDTSSYNEQFF. In nucleotides, the CDR3 is TGCGCCAGCAGCTACCGGCCTGACACGAGCTCCTACAATGAGCAGTTCTTC.

The rearrangement uses TRBV5-1 and TRBJ2-7, with a tentative D call TRBD2 (7 bases). Germline assignment: CDR1 SGHRS and CDR2 YFSETQ. The ends were cut back, 2 bases at V and 7 bases at J, with 22 bases in the middle. This CDR3 has 16 residues. The CDR3 nucleotides read TGCGCCAGCAGCTTAGCACAGGGAGGGCTGTCAGATGAGCAGTACTTC. As protein: CASSLAQGGLSDEQYF.